This TCR beta chain was profiled in a study of blood T cell repertoires in COVID-19. Overall study context: Sites across the United States, Italy and Spain contributed samples from acute and convalescent COVID-19. T cells, B-cell-depleted T cells, or PBMCs provided the cDNA or gDNA that served as material.

Source study methods: Estimation of nucleated cell counts relied on the amplification of reference gene primers. Produced via immunoSEQ multiplex PCR; TCRdb's table is partial and in-frame only. V and J calls and clone size are given by that table; D and trimming were obtained from the DNA. The top ten clones hold approximately 10% of a sample with over 100,000 clones, approximately 88% of them seen once. The V gene's germline CDR1 is LNHDA and CDR2 SQIVND (reference sequence). The CDR3 spans 13 residues. With 2 bases removed from V and 8 bases from J, the gap between germline ends came to 12 bases. Sequences were obtained from peripheral blood. The chain combines TRBV19 with TRBJ1-2; perhaps TRBD1 as D (5 bases). This TCR was recovered from a man aged 50 to 59 with acute or convalescent COVID-19. This chain's CDR3 is CASSIRRQGGYTF. CDR3 bases: TGTGCCAGTAGTATAAGAAGGCAGGGCGGCTACACCTTC. The variable domain in full, completed from reference TRBV19 and TRBJ1-2, reads DGGITQSPKYLFRKEGQNVTLSCEQNLNHDAMYWYRQDPGQGLRLIYYSQIVNDFQKGDIAEGYSVSREKKESFPLTVTSAQKNPTAFYLCASSIRRQGGYTFGSGTRLTVV.